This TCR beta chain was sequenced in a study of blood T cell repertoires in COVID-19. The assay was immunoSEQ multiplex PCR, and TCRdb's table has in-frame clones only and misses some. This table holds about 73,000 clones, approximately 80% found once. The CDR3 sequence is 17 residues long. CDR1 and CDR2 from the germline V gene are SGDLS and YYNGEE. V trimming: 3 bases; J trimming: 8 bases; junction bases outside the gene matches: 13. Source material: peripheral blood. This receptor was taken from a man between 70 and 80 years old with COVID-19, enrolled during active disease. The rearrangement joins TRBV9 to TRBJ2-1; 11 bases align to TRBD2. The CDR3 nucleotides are TGTGCCAGCAGCGCGCATAGCGGGAGGGCCGTAATGGATGAGCAGTTCTTC. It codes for CASSAHSGRAVMDEQFF.